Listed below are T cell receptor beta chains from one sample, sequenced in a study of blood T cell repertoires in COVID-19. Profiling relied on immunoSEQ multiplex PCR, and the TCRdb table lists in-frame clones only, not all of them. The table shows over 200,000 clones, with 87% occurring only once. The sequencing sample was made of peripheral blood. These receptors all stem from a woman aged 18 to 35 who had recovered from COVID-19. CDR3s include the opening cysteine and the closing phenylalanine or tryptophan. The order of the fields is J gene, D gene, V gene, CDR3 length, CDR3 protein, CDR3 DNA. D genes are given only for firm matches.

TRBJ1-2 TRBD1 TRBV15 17 CATSSTPGQGASLGYTF TGTGCCACCAGCAGTACGCCGGGACAGGGGGCGTCTTTAGGCTACACCTTC
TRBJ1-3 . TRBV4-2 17 CASSQAIQSVAGNTIYF TGTGCCAGCAGCCAGGCTATACAGTCGGTTGCTGGAAACACCATATATTTT
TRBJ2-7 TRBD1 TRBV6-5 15 CASSPDREASYEQYF TGTGCCAGCAGCCCGGACAGGGAAGCTTCCTACGAGCAGTACTTC
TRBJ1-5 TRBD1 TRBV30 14 CAWNPTGANQPQHF TGTGCCTGGAACCCGACAGGGGCCAATCAGCCCCAGCATTTT
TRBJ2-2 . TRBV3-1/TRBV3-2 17 CASSQAGTFWRTGELFF TGTGCCAGCAGCCAAGCCGGGACTTTCTGGCGGACCGGGGAGCTGTTTTTT
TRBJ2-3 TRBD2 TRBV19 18 CASSIGPRLAGVQDTQYF TGTGCCAGTAGTATAGGTCCCCGACTAGCGGGAGTTCAAGATACGCAGTATTTT
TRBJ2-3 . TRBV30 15 CAWAVSAYATDTQYF TGTGCCTGGGCCGTATCAGCGTATGCCACAGATACGCAGTATTTT
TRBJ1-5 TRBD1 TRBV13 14 CASSVGTGIQPQHF TGTGCCAGCAGCGTCGGGACAGGGATTCAGCCCCAGCATTTT
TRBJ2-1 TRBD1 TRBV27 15 CASSLGTGGYNEQFF TGTGCCAGCAGTTTAGGGACAGGGGGGTATAATGAGCAGTTCTTC
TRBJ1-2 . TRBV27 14 CASSPSTPNYGYTF TGTGCCAGCAGTCCATCCACTCCTAACTATGGCTACACCTTC
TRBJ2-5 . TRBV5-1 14 CASSFGGSQETQYF TGCGCCAGCAGCTTTGGGGGGTCTCAAGAGACCCAGTACTTC
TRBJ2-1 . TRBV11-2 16 CASSLTGSSSYNEQFF TGTGCCAGCAGCTTAACCGGGTCTAGCTCCTACAATGAGCAGTTCTTC
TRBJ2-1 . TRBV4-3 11 CASSRSEEQFF TGCGCCAGCAGCCGTTCGGAGGAGCAGTTCTTC
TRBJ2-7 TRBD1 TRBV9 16 CASSPRVGTGIYEQYF TGTGCCAGCAGCCCTCGGGTTGGGACAGGGATCTACGAGCAGTACTTC
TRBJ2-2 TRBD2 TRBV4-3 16 CASSQDSGRTSGELFF TGCGCCAGCAGCCAAGATAGCGGGAGGACCTCCGGGGAGCTGTTTTTT
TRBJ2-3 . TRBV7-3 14 CASSLFGSTDTQYF TGTGCCAGCAGCTTATTTGGCAGCACAGATACGCAGTATTTT
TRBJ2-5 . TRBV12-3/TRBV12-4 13 CASSLVLQETQYF TGTGCCAGCAGTTTAGTTCTCCAAGAGACCCAGTACTTC
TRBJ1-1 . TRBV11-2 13 CASSADRNTEAFF TGTGCCAGCAGCGCCGACAGGAACACTGAAGCTTTCTTT
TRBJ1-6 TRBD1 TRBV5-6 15 CASSRGTEYNSPLHF TGTGCCAGCAGCCGCGGGACAGAGTATAATTCACCCCTCCACTTT
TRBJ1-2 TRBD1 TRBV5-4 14 CASSLGDRGYGYTF TGTGCCAGCAGCTTGGGGGACAGGGGATATGGCTACACCTTC
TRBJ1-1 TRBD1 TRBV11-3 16 CASSAWTGWGNTEAFF TGTGCCAGCAGCGCATGGACAGGGTGGGGGAACACTGAAGCTTTCTTT
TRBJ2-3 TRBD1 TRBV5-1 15 CASSPGTASTDTQYF TGCGCCAGCAGCCCAGGGACAGCGAGCACAGATACGCAGTATTTT
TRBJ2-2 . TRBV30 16 CAWSGGSTSNTGELFF TGTGCCTGGAGTGGCGGGTCCACTTCGAACACCGGGGAGCTGTTTTTT
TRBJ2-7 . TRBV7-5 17 CVRSPLNQRDLSYEQYF TGTGTCAGAAGCCCCCTAAACCAGCGGGACCTTTCCTACGAGCAGTACTTC
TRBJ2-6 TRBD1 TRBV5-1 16 CASSLSRGPGANVLTF TGCGCCAGCAGCTTGAGCAGGGGGCCGGGGGCCAACGTCCTGACTTTC
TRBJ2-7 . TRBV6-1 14 CASSEALLAREQYF TGTGCCAGCAGTGAAGCGCTCCTAGCCCGGGAGCAGTACTTC